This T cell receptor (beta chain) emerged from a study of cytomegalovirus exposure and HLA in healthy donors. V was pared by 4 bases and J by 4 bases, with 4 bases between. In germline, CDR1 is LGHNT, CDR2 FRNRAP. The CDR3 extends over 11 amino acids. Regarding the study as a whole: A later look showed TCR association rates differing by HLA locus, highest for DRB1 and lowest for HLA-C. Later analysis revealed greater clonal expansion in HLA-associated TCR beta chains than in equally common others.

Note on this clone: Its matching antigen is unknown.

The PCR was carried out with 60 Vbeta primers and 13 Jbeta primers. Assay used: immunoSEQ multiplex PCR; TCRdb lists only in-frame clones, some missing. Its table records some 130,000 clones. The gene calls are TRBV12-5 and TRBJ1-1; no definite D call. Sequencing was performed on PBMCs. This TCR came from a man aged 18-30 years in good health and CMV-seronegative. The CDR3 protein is CASGYRTEAFF. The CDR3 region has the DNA TGTGCTAGTGGTTATCGCACTGAAGCTTTCTTT.